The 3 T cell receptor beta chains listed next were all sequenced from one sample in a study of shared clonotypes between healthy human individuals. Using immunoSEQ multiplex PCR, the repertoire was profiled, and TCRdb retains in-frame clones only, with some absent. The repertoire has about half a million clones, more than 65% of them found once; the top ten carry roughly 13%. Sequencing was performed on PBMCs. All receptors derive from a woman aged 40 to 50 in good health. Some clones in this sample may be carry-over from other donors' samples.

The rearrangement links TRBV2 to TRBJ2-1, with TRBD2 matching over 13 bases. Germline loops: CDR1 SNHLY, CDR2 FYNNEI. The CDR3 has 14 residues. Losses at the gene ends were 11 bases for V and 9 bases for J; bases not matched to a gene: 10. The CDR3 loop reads CAGVGLAGVGEQFF. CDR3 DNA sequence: TGTGCCGGTGTCGGACTAGCGGGAGTCGGTGAGCAGTTCTTC.

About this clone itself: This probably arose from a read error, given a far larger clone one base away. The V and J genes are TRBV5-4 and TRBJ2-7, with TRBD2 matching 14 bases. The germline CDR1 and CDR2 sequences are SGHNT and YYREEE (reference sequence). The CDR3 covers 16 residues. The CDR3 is CASSGGTSGSLYAQYF. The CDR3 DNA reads TGTGCCAGCAGCGGGGGGACTAGCGGGAGTTTGTACGCGCAGTACTTC.

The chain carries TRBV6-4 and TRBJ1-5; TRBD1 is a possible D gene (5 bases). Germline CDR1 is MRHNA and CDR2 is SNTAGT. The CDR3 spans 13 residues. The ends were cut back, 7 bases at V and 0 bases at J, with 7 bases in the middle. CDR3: CASKGDSNQPQHF. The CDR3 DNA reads TGTGCCAGCAAAGGGGATAGCAATCAGCCCCAGCATTTT.